This T cell receptor (beta chain) is drawn from a study of cytomegalovirus exposure and HLA in healthy donors. With 60 Vbeta and 13 Jbeta primers, the PCR was carried out. Using immunoSEQ multiplex PCR, the repertoire was profiled, and TCRdb retains in-frame clones only, with some absent. The top ten hold about 1.7% of the sample, which has approximately 190,000 clones, approximately 80% seen once. Findings and caveats of the study: A later analysis linked a missense variant in DCLRE1C to the trimming of TCR beta V and J genes. Most TCR sequences showed up rarely, but some public TCRs showed up in many donors.

The V gene lost 6 bases and the J gene lost 3 bases, with 7 bases spanning the gap. Germline CDR1 is SQVTM and CDR2 is ANQGSEA. The CDR3 totals 11 residues. This clone was recorded once. Its cognate antigen is unknown. The source of this sequence is a woman under 30 in good health and CMV-seronegative. This chain connects TRBV29-1 to TRBJ2-3; D is perhaps TRBD1 (6 bases). Sequenced sample: PBMCs. DNA of the CDR3: TGCAGCGTGGGACATACAGATACGCAGTATTTT. This gives the protein CSVGHTDTQYF.